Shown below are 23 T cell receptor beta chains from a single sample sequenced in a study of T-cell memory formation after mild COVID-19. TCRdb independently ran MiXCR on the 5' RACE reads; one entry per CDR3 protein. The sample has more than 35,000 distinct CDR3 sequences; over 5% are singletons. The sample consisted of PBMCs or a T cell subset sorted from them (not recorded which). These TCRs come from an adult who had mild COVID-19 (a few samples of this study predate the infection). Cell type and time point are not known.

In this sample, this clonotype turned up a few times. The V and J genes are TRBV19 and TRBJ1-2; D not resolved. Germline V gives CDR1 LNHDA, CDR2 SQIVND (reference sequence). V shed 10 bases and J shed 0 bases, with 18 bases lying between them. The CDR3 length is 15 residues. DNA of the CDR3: TGTGCCACTCACCCGACGGGCAGAGCTAACTATGGCTACACCTTC. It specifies CATHPTGRANYGYTF.

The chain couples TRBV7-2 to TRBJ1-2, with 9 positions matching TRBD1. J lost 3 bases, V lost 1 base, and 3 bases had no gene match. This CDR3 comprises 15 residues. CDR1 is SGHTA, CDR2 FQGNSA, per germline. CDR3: CASSLERTGDYGYTF. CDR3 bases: TGTGCCAGCAGCTTAGAGAGGACAGGGGACTATGGCTACACCTTC.

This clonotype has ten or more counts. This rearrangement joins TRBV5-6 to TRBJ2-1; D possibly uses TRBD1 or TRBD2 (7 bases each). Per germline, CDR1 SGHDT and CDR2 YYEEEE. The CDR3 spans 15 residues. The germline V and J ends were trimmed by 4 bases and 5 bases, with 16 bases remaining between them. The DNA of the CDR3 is TGTGCCAGCAGCCATCCAGGGGGGGGAGACAATGAGCAGTTCTTC. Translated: CASSHPGGGDNEQFF. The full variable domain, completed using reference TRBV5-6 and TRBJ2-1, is DAGVTQSPTHLIKTRGQQVTLRCSPKSGHDTVSWYQQALGQGPQFIFQYYEEEERQRGNFPDRFSGHQFPNYSSELNVNALLLGDSALYLCASSHPGGGDNEQFFGPGTRLTVL.

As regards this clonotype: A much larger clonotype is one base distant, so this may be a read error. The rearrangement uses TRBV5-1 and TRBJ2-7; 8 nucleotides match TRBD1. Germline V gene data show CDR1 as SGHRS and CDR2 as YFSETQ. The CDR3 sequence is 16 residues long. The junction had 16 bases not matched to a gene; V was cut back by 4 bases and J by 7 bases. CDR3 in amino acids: CASSPGVTGVLGEQYF. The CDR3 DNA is TGCGCCAGCAGCCCCGGCGTGACAGGGGTCCTCGGGGAGCAGTACTTC.

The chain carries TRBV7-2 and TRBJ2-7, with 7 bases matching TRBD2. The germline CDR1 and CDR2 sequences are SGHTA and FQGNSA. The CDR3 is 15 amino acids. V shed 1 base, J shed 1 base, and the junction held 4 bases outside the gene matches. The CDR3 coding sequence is TGTGCCAGCAGCTTAGGGTCTAGCGGTTCCTACGAGCAGTACTTC. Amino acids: CASSLGSSGSYEQYF.

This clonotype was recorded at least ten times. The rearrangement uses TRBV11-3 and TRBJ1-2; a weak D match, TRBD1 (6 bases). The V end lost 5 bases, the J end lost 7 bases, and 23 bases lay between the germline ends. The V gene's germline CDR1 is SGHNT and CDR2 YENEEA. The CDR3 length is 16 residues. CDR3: CASSPSRGALDLGYTF. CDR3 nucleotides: TGTGCCAGCAGCCCATCGAGGGGGGCCCTGGATCTTGGCTACACCTTC.

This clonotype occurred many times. CDR3 loop: CASRGLRVSSYNEQFF. CDR3 DNA: TGTGCCAGCAGGGGACTCAGGGTAAGCTCCTACAATGAGCAGTTCTTC. This rearrangement joins TRBV7-8 to TRBJ2-1; D perhaps matches TRBD2 (6 bases). This CDR3 is built from 16 residues. Per germline, CDR1 SGHVS and CDR2 FQNEAQ. V lost 6 bases to trimming and J lost 0 bases, with 15 bases between them.

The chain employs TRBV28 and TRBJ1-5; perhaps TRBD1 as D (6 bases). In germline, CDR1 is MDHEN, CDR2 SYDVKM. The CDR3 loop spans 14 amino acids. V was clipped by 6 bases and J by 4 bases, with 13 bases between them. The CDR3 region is CASSTGSRNQPQHF. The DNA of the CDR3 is TGTGCCAGCAGCACAGGGTCTCGGAATCAGCCCCAGCATTTT.

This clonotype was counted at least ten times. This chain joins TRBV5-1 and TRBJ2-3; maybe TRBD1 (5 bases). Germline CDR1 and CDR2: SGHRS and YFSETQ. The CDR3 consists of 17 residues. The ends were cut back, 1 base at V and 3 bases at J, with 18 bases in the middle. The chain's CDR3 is CASSLWGATIRTDTQYF. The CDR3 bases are TGCGCCAGCAGCTTGTGGGGCGCAACAATCCGGACAGATACGCAGTATTTT.

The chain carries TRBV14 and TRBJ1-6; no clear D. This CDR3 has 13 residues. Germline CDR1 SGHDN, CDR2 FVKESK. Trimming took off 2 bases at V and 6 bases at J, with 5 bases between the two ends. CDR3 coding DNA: TGTGCCAGCAGCCAACTCCGTAATTCACCCCTCCACTTT. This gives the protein CASSQLRNSPLHF.

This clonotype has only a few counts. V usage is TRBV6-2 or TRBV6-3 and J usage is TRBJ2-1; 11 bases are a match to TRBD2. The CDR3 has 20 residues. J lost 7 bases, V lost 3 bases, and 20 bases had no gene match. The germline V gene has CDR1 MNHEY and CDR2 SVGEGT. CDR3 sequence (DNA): TGTGCCAGCAGTTATCCCTATTGGAGTAGCGGGGGGGCGGCGGTTAATGAGCAGTTCTTC. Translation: CASSYPYWSSGGAAVNEQFF.

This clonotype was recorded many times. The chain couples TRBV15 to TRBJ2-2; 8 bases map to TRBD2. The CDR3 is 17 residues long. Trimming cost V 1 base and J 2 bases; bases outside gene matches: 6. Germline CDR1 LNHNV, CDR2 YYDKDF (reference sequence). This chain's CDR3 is CATSRGSGGPNTGELFF. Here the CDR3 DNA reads TGTGCCACCAGCAGAGGATCGGGGGGGCCCAACACCGGGGAGCTGTTTTTT.

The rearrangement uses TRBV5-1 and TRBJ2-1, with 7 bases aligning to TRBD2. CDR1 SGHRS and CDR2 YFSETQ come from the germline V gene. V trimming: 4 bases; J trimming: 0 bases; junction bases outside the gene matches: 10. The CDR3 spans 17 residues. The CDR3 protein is CASSLEREGVSYNEQFF. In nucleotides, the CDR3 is TGCGCCAGCAGCCTAGAGCGGGAAGGTGTCTCCTACAATGAGCAGTTCTTC. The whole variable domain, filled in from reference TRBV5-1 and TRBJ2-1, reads KAGVTQTPRYLIKTRGQQVTLSCSPISGHRSVSWYQQTPGQGLQFLFEYFSETQRNKGNFPGRFSGRQFSNSRSEMNVSTLELGDSALYLCASSLEREGVSYNEQFFGPGTRLTVL.

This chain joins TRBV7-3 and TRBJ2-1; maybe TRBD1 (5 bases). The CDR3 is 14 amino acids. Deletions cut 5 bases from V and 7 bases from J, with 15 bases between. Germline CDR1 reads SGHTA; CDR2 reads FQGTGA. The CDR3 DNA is TGTGCCAGCAGCCCGAGACAGTCCGTAAATGAGCAGTTCTTC. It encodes CASSPRQSVNEQFF. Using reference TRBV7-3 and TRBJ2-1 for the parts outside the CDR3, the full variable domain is GAGVSQTPSNKVTEKGKYVELRCDPISGHTALYWYRQSLGQGPEFLIYFQGTGAADDSGLPNDRFFAVRPEGSVSTLKIQRTERGDSAVYLCASSPRQSVNEQFFGPGTRLTVL.

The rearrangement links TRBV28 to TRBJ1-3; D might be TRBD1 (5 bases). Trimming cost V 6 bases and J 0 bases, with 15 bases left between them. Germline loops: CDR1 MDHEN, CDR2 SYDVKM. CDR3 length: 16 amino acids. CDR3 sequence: CASRPRTSRSGNTIYF. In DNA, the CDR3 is TGTGCCAGCAGACCTAGGACATCTCGCTCTGGAAACACCATATATTTT.

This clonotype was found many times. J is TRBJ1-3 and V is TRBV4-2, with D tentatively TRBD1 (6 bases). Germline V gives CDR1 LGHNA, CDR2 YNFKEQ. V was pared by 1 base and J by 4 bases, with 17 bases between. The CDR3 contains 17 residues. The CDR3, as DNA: TGTGCCAGCAGCCAAGGAGGCAGGGGAAGGGCCGGAAACACCATATATTTT. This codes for CASSQGGRGRAGNTIYF.

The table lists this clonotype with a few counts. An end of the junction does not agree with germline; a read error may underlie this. The CDR3 DNA is TGTGCCAGCAGCAAAGGGGACGTGAGTATGAGGGACTTT. Translating gives CASSKGDVSMRDF. The chain links TRBV6-2 or TRBV6-3 to TRBJ1-1; perhaps TRBD1 as D (5 bases). CDR1 and CDR2 (germline): MNHEY, SVGEGT. This CDR3 region has 13 residues.

The CDR3 DNA is TGTGCCAGCAGCCAAGAAAACCCCTGGGGACAGGGGGTCTTCGGCTACACCTTC. Residues: CASSQENPWGQGVFGYTF. The rearrangement uses TRBV3-1 and TRBJ1-2, with 11 bases that match TRBD1. Per the germline V gene, CDR1 is LGHDT and CDR2 is YNNKEL (reference sequence). V shed 0 bases, J shed 8 bases, and the junction held 14 bases outside the gene matches. The CDR3 runs to 18 residues.

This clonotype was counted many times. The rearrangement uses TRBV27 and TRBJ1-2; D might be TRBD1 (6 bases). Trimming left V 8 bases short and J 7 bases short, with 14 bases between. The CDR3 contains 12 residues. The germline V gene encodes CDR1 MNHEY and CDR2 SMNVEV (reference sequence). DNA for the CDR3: TGTGCCAGCGGGAACAGGGAGGGTGGCTACACCTTC. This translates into CASGNREGGYTF.

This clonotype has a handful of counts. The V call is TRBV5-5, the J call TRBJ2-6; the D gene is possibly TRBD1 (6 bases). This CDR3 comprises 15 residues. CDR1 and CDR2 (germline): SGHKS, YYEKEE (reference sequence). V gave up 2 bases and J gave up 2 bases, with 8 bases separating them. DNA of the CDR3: TGTGCCAGCAGCTTACCAGGGGCTGGGGCCAACGTCCTGACTTTC. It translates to CASSLPGAGANVLTF.

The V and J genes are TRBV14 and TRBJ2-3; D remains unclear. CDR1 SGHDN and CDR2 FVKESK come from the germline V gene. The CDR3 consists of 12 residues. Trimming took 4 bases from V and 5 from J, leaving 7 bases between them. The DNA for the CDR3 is TGTGCCAGCAGCCCCAATCAAGATACGCAGTATTTT. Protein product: CASSPNQDTQYF.

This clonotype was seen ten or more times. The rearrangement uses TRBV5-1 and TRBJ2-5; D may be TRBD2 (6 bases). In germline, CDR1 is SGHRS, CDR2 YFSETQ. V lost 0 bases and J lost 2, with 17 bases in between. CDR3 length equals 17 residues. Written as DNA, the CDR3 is TGCGCCAGCAGCTTGGAGGCGTCGGGACTTCGTCAAGAGACCCAGTACTTC. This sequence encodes CASSLEASGLRQETQYF.

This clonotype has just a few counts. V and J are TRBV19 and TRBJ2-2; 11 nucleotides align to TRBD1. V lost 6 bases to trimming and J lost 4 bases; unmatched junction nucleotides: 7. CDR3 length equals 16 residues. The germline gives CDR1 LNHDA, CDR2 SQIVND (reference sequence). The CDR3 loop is CASRSAGTGGTGELFF. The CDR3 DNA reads TGTGCCAGTAGAAGTGCCGGGACAGGGGGCACCGGGGAGCTGTTTTTT.